The T cell receptor (beta chain) described here comes from a study of human T cells and chemical hapten exposure. The overall study: From small differences in pooled library volume came most of the variation in per-sample TCR yields. Study results and limitations: Expanded TCRs were compared with controls, and the expanded TCRs formed significantly more large CDR3 similarity clusters.

CDR3 size: 11 residues. Trimming removed 6 bases from V and 3 bases from J, with 3 bases in between. Germline V gene sequence: CDR1 MDHEN, CDR2 SYDVKM. This clonotype was seen many times. What it binds is not known. In the library, unique molecular identifiers were attached to individual cDNA molecules. A single record per CDR3 protein comes from TCRdb applying MiXCR to the RACE reads. The data hold approximately 49,000 distinct CDR3 sequences, with around 9% observed a single time. Time point of the sample: patch test 1, 2 weeks after DPC sensitization. This sample's treatment: therapeutic diphenylcyclopropenone sensitization with weekly scalp DPC.

Sample: whole blood, taken in connection with sensitization to the hapten diphenylcyclopropenone (DPC). This TCR was recovered from a woman in her 50s with alopecia areata. Some clones in this sample may be carry-over from other donors' samples. The chain carries TRBV28 and TRBJ1-5, with no clear D. The CDR3 loop reads CASRSNQPQHF. The CDR3 DNA sequence: TGTGCCAGCAGATCCAATCAGCCCCAGCATTTT.